This entry lists 12 T cell receptor beta chains sequenced from one sample in a study of CXCR3-negative and CXCR3-positive naive CD8 T cells. Study findings and constraints: For CXCR3-positive naive cells, TRB CDR3s were more hydrophobic than those of CXCR3-negative naive cells.

For these TCRs, the target antigens are not known. Through 5' RACE with UMI labels, the TRB cDNA libraries were prepared. TCRdb reprocessed the 5' RACE reads, keeping one entry per CDR3 protein, no DNA. The sample table sets out some 5,000 distinct CDR3 sequences. The sequenced sample was naive CXCR3+ CD8+ T cells from blood. Stated subset: CD45RO-CCR7+CD27+CD95- naive CD8+ T cells expressing CXCR3 (TNR3+). These receptors all stem from a human donor in good health. Some clones in this sample may be carry-over from other donors' samples.

The V gene is TRBV30, the J gene TRBJ1-5; the TCRdb D gene call, TRBD1, has no DNA to confirm it. This CDR3 spans 15 amino acids. Germline assignment: CDR1 GTSNPN and CDR2 SVGIG (reference sequence). The CDR3 loop reads CAWRGTGGANQPQHF.

The chain recombines TRBV4-1 with TRBJ2-1; with no DNA, the TCRdb D assignment of TRBD2 cannot be verified. The germline V gene encodes CDR1 MGHRA and CDR2 YSYEKL. This CDR3 contains 15 residues. Here the CDR3 reads CASSPNSGGHREQFF.

The chain joins TRBV7-9 to TRBJ2-1; TCRdb lists TRBD2, though no DNA is available to test this call. The CDR3 loop spans 16 amino acids. Germline V lookup: CDR1 SEHNR, CDR2 FQNEAQ (reference sequence). The CDR3 sequence is CASSLPLAGLYNEKFF.

The V and J genes are TRBV29-1 and TRBJ2-1; with no DNA, the TCRdb D assignment of TRBD2 cannot be verified. The CDR3 contains 15 residues. Germline assignment: CDR1 SQVTM and CDR2 ANQGSEA. CDR3 protein: CSVDGSGSSYNEQFF.

The V and J genes are TRBV10-1 and TRBJ2-1; the TCRdb D gene call, TRBD1, has no DNA to confirm it. There are 16 residues in the CDR3. The germline V gene encodes CDR1 WNHNN and CDR2 SYGVQD (reference sequence). CDR3 sequence reads: CASSESGGDSYNEQFF.

By frequency, this clonotype registers medium-sized (0.01 to 0.1%). CDR3 protein: CASSQDQSSYNEQFF. V usage is TRBV4-3 and J usage is TRBJ2-1. The length of the CDR3 is 15 residues. CDR1 is LGHNA and CDR2 is YSLEER in the germline V gene.

The rearrangement joins TRBV10-3 to TRBJ1-2. Germline V gene data show CDR1 as ENHRY and CDR2 as SYGVKD. This CDR3 is built from 14 residues. The CDR3 protein is CAISKPEANYGYTF.

This clonotype ranks as medium-sized (0.01 to 0.1%) in terms of frequency. The chain joins TRBV2 to TRBJ2-3. Germline V gene lookup returns CDR1 SNHLY and CDR2 FYNNEI. The CDR3 extends over 15 amino acids. This chain's CDR3 is CASSVWSAPTDTQYF.

The chain recombines TRBV27 with TRBJ1-4; TCRdb outputs TRBD1, but without DNA this stays unchecked. This CDR3 spans 17 amino acids. Germline CDR1 is MNHEY and CDR2 is SMNVEV (reference sequence). The CDR3 sequence is CASSLADPDRTNEKLFF.

This clonotype is identified as medium-sized from frequency. The chain is built from TRBV15 and TRBJ2-1; TCRdb selects TRBD1, and the lack of DNA leaves this call unchecked. The V gene's germline CDR1 is LNHNV and CDR2 YYDKDF (reference sequence). This CDR3 has 15 amino acids. CDR3 protein: CATSRGGAAYNEQFF.

According to its frequency, this clonotype is medium-sized (0.01 to 0.1%). This chain links TRBV6-2 or TRBV6-3 with TRBJ2-3; with no DNA, the TCRdb D assignment of TRBD1 cannot be verified. The germline V gene encodes CDR1 MNHEY and CDR2 SVGEGT. This CDR3 has 17 amino acids. CDR3 residues: CASSPINSQGALDTQYF.

The chain has TRBV5-1 and TRBJ2-7; TCRdb's D call of TRBD1 is untestable without DNA. The CDR3 is 15 residues long. The germline gives CDR1 SGHRS, CDR2 YFSETQ. The CDR3 here is CASSMGHGILGEQYF.